One and the same sample provided the 15 T cell receptor beta chains below, sequenced in a study of T cells in Graves' hyperthyroidism and ophthalmopathy. Amplification of TCR beta CDR3 regions used RNA as the template. The study used the HTBI primer set for a first-round RT-PCR of the TCR CDR3. In TCRdb, the multiplex PCR reads were re-called with MiXCR into one record per CDR3 protein. The sample carries a few hundred thousand distinct CDR3 sequences, under 20% recorded once. The material sequenced was blood. Receptors were obtained from a young man with Graves' ophthalmopathy.

In its sample, this clonotype was seen a few times. This chain joins TRBV7-9 and TRBJ2-1; D may be TRBD1 (6 bases). The V end was cut by 1 base, the J end by 8 bases, with 12 bases between. From germline, CDR1 is SEHNR and CDR2 FQNEAQ (reference sequence). The CDR3 has 14 amino acids. The CDR3 nucleotides are TGTGCCAGCAGCTTAGACAGGGCACGGGATGAGCAGTTCTTC. Translating gives CASSLDRARDEQFF.

The CDR3 region is CATSFQRGAYNEQYF. The CDR3 DNA is TGTGCCACCAGCTTCCAGCGGGGGGCCTACAATGAGCAGTACTTC. This chain joins TRBV15 and TRBJ2-1; TRBD2 matches 9 bases. TRBJ2-7 matches the DNA end more closely, so the J call is doubtful. The germline V gene has CDR1 LNHNV and CDR2 YYDKDF (reference sequence). This CDR3 spans 15 amino acids.

The rearrangement links TRBV12-3 or TRBV12-4 to TRBJ1-4; 7 positions match TRBD1. This CDR3 spans 18 amino acids. The junction had 12 bases not matched to a gene; V was cut back by 2 bases and J by 3 bases. DNA for the CDR3: TGTGCCAGCAGTTTAATGTGGGGGGGGCAGGGGGCTAATGAAAAACTGTTTTTT. Translating gives CASSLMWGGQGANEKLFF.

In this sample, this clonotype turned up many times. The gene calls are TRBV15 and TRBJ1-1, with 8 positions matching TRBD1. The V and J ends lost 11 bases and 5 bases, in that order; junction bases with no gene match: 10. The CDR3 covers 13 residues. Germline CDR1 reads LNHNV; CDR2 reads YYDKDF (reference sequence). As DNA, the CDR3 is TGTGCCGTGGGCCGACAGGGGATGACTGAAGCTTTCTTT. This sequence encodes CAVGRQGMTEAFF.

The chain is built from TRBV24-1 and TRBJ2-3; D gene ambiguous. Germline CDR1 reads KGHDR; CDR2 reads SFDVKD. There are 14 residues in the CDR3. V lost 4 bases, J lost 0 bases, and 7 bases lay in between. The CDR3 sequence is CATSEELSTDTQYF. In DNA form, the CDR3 reads TGTGCCACCAGTGAGGAGCTTAGCACAGATACGCAGTATTTT.

V gene TRBV4-1 combines with J gene TRBJ2-2; 7 nucleotides align to TRBD2. The CDR3 spans 14 residues. Germline V lookup: CDR1 MGHRA, CDR2 YSYEKL. V lost 1 base to trimming and J lost 7 bases; unmatched junction nucleotides: 3. The CDR3 DNA reads as TGCGCCAGCAGCCAAGGAGGGAGGGACGGGGAGCTGTTTTTT. Translated, it gives CASSQGGRDGELFF.

The rearrangement uses TRBV18 and TRBJ2-7, with unresolved D. The CDR3 length is 16 residues. Germline V gives CDR1 KGHSH, CDR2 LQKENI. Trimming cost V 1 base and J 3 bases, with 16 bases left between them. In DNA form, the CDR3 reads TGTGCCAGCTCACCACGAGTGGGCGAGACCGGCTACGAGCAGTACTTC. Its translation is CASSPRVGETGYEQYF.

As to this clonotype: A much larger clone lies a single base off, so this may be a read error. The V call is TRBV6-5, the J call TRBJ2-5; 8 nucleotides line up with TRBD1. In germline, CDR1 is MNHEY, CDR2 SVGAGI. This CDR3 is 13 amino acids long. J was trimmed by 7 bases and V by 2 bases; bases with no gene match: 3. This CDR3 reads CASSYPGQGTQYF. In DNA, the CDR3 is TGTGCCAGCAGTTACCCTGGACAGGGGACCCAGTACTTC.

The chain carries TRBV6-5 and TRBJ2-2; 7 bases map to TRBD2. The germline gives CDR1 MNHEY, CDR2 SVGAGI. This CDR3 contains 18 residues. Trimming removed 0 bases from V and 4 bases from J; junction bases left unmatched: 11. The CDR3, as DNA: TGTGCCAGCAGTTACTCTCTGCGGTCGGGGAGGGGCACCGGGGAGCTGTTTTTT. Translating gives CASSYSLRSGRGTGELFF.

The V call is TRBV6-2 or TRBV6-3, the J call TRBJ1-2; D remains unclear. Trimming left V 6 bases short and J 4 bases short, with 21 bases between. This CDR3 has 16 residues. The germline V gene has CDR1 MNHEY and CDR2 SVGEGT. Here the CDR3 reads CASSGLLTSQAYGYTF. The CDR3 nucleotides read TGTGCCAGCAGCGGCCTTCTAACGTCGCAGGCCTATGGCTACACCTTC.

This sequence joins TRBV9 and TRBJ2-3; the match to TRBD1 covers 7 bases. CDR1 is SGDLS, CDR2 YYNGEE, per germline. The length of the CDR3 is 15 residues. Germline trimming cut 4 bases from V and 3 bases from J; bases unmatched to any gene: 8. The CDR3: CASSPSGQITDTQYF. The CDR3 DNA reads as TGTGCCAGCAGCCCCTCGGGACAGATTACAGATACGCAGTATTTT. Filled out from reference TRBV9 and TRBJ2-3, the complete variable domain reads DSGVTQTPKHLITATGQRVTLRCSPRSGDLSVYWYQQSLDQGLQFLIQYYNGEERAKGNILERFSAQQFPDLHSELNLSSLELGDSALYFCASSPSGQITDTQYFGPGTRLTVL.

This clonotype was recorded at least ten times. The rearrangement joins TRBV20-1 to TRBJ1-6; 8 bases match TRBD1. The V segment lost 1 base and the J segment 7 bases; nucleotides outside the gene matches: 6. This CDR3 has 15 amino acids. Looked up from germline, CDR1 is DFQATT and CDR2 is SNEGSKA (reference sequence). CDR3 sequence reads: CSARGAGGLNSPLHF. Here the CDR3 DNA reads TGCAGTGCTAGAGGGGCAGGGGGCTTAAATTCACCCCTCCACTTT.

This chain connects TRBV6-1 to TRBJ2-5; D possibly corresponds to TRBD1 (5 bases). Trimming took 4 bases from V and 13 from J, leaving 10 bases between them. In germline, CDR1 is MNHNS, CDR2 SASEGT. The CDR3 is 10 amino acids. Here the CDR3 DNA reads TGTGCCAGCAGTGGGGCCAGGGTGTACTTC. This encodes CASSGARVYF.

This clonotype came up many times. This chain joins TRBV5-1 and TRBJ1-1, with D hard to call. Germline V CDR1 and CDR2: SGHRS, YFSETQ. Trimming took off 7 bases at V and 5 bases at J, with 9 bases between the two ends. The CDR3 spans 11 residues. CDR3 sequence reads: CASWQGTEAFF. As DNA, the CDR3 is TGCGCCAGCTGGCAAGGTACTGAAGCTTTCTTT.

This clonotype was seen only a few times. The rearrangement uses TRBV6-1 and TRBJ1-2; the match to TRBD1 covers 11 bases. CDR1 and CDR2 (germline): MNHNS, SASEGT. This CDR3 region has 17 residues. J gave up 4 bases and V 5 bases, and 12 bases lay outside the gene matches. The CDR3 reads CASSQLPGQGGTYGYTF. DNA for the CDR3: TGTGCCAGCAGTCAACTCCCGGGACAGGGGGGGACCTATGGCTACACCTTC.